The count of the clone carrying this T cell receptor beta chain is one. Researchers ran the PCR with 60 Vbeta and 13 Jbeta primers. The assay was immunoSEQ multiplex PCR, and TCRdb's table has in-frame clones only and misses some. This sample has some 91,000 clones, with about nine tenths found just once. The source of the sample is a study of cytomegalovirus exposure and HLA in healthy donors. The wider study: Early released data comprised around 80 million unique TCRs from HLA-typed donors. Membership in the Caucasian-associated ancestry cluster was found for about 84% of 300 to 500 genotyped donors.

This CDR3 is built from 17 residues. Deletions cut 4 bases from V and 0 bases from J, with 17 bases between. Per the germline V gene, CDR1 is LNHNV and CDR2 is YYDKDF (reference sequence). The chain recombines TRBV15 with TRBJ2-3; D may be TRBD1 (5 bases). The sequenced sample consisted of PBMCs. This TCR was sampled from a man aged 30-40 years in good health and CMV-seropositive. The CDR3 DNA follows: TGTGCCACCAGCACACCCACAATCAGGACAAGCACAGATACGCAGTATTTT. Its translation: CATSTPTIRTSTDTQYF.